This TCR beta chain was captured by sequencing in a study of read filtering for tumor transcriptome and immune sequencing (dated by TCRdb to the early 2020s). Looking at the study overall: The cohort had 17 male and 15 or so female patients with a mean age of roughly 66 years, ranging from about 45 to 85. Under revised international staging, about 8 patients fell into R-ISS I, 15 to 20 into R-ISS II and 6 or 7 into R-ISS III. Whole-transcriptome libraries were prepared with the TruSeq RNA Access Library Prep Kit after DNase treatment. TCR-region mapped reads per sample ranged from about 3.5 to 10.27 million with IR-seq versus only roughly 75 to 1273 with RNA-seq. The study compared TCR repertoires from targeted immune repertoire sequencing and bulk whole-transcriptome sequencing run on the same bone marrow samples. As a main aim, a read-filtering strategy for immune repertoire data was addressed, with the specific question being whether clonotypes supported by a single read should be removed. Paper-wide results and their limitations: The sorted CD138-negative fraction was composed of a mixed bone marrow immune population rather than of purified T cells. When single-read clonotypes were removed, the proportions of shared clonotypes in IR-seq and RNA-seq correlated more strongly. Compared with RNA-seq, IR-seq captured clonotypes at much higher depth and more reliably, and a smaller IR-seq throughput was enough to identify most shared clonotypes. In IR-seq, roughly four fifths of clonotypes but about 4% of total reads were represented by single-read clonotypes, whereas in RNA-seq, 74.6% of clonotypes and approximately 44% of reads were represented by single-read clonotypes.

The Immunoverse kit was used to build TCR libraries from about 400 ng RNA, with molecular barcoded adaptors covering alpha/delta and beta/gamma chains. TCR library preparation used the same RNA that was used for transcriptome sequencing. Sequencing of the TCR libraries was done on an Illumina HiSeq 4000 with 2 x 150 cycles. The authors' analysis ran thus. With MiXCR, TCR reads were aligned to human V, D, J and C references and assembled into CDR3 clonotypes, with quality filtering and error correction included. The tcR package in R was used to analyze clonotype counts and gene usage diversity. For inspection of raw mapping reads, RNA-seq reads were mapped by STAR aligner version 2.5.3a onto GRCh37 of the human genome. To test how sequencing depth affects detected clonotypes, IR-seq fastq files were randomly downsampled with Seqtk 1.3. TCRdb took the public reads, trimmed them with fastp at Q25, ran MiXCR for clone calling and kept in-frame beta chains. Every CDR3 protein is listed once, alongside the most common genes and DNA of its rows. The V and J calls and clone size come from TCRdb's table, not from the authors' own analysis. Counted in this sample were approximately 45,000 distinct CDR3 sequences; about a fifth of them appeared once. The leading ten clones occupy over 35% of the sample.

Bone marrow was sampled from every patient at the time of active disease. Ficoll-Hypaque density gradient centrifugation was used to isolate bone marrow mononuclear cells. Myeloma plasma cells were removed and CD138-negative cells were obtained by negative selection following labeling with CD138 magnetic microbeads on a MACS separator. The purity of the isolated cells was checked by flow cytometry with CD138 antibodies on an Attune NxT. Total RNA was extracted with TRIzol reagent and quantified with a NanoDrop spectrophotometer. For each patient, paired RNA-seq and IR-seq were run on the CD138-negative bone marrow sample from that patient. About this clonotype: The target of this receptor is not known. Mismatch with germline at one junction end may stem from a read error.

The clonotype comes from a donor over 35 with multiple myeloma. Sequenced material: a population of CD138-negative cells sorted from bone marrow. According to the study, the label for this sample's cell subset or site signals: bone marrow mononuclear cells depleted of CD138+ plasma/myeloma cells by negative magnetic selection.

The CDR3 in this case is CASSIGRRYNQPQHF. The sequence in DNA is TGCGCCAGTAGTATCGGCAGGAGATACAATCAGCCCCAGCATTTT. This chain joins TRBV19 to TRBJ1-5, with the D gene too uncertain to name. From a lookup of the germline V gene (reference sequence), CDR1 and CDR2 are LNHDA and SQIVND. Measured from the cysteine to the phenylalanine, the CDR3 is 15 residues long. Solely the CDR3 DNA is kept, with 45 bases framed from the first base.